The entry below describes one TCR beta chain. Its antigen has not been determined. Base-call qualities are not available, and no considerably larger clone is one nucleotide away. The germline ends are 11 bases apart after V is trimmed by 1 base and J by 14 bases. CDR1 MDHEN and CDR2 SYDVKM are derived from the germline V gene. The CDR3 contains 11 residues, cysteine and phenylalanine counted. Only the CDR3 part of the read is kept: 33 bases, read in frame from the first base. The meaning of the sample's time point label: before anti-PD-1 therapy. Genomic DNA extracted from tumor biopsies or peripheral blood was used for bulk TCRbeta sequencing, with input ranging from roughly 600 ng to 6,004 ng. Histologically proven advanced or metastatic basal or squamous cell carcinoma was present in all patients, all of whom were poor candidates for surgical resection. Of the approximately 10 patients in the basal cell carcinoma cohort, several underwent bulk tumor TCR sequencing.

The immunoSEQ platform was used for deep TCRbeta sequencing. The authors' pipeline ran thus. For further analysis, only productive rearrangements were exported from the immunoSEQ Analyzer. T cell phenotypes were assigned to bulk TCRbeta clonotypes by matching to single-cell RNA+TCR-seq clones sharing the same TCRbeta sequence. Clone enrichment in tumor was computed as tumor frequency divided by PBMC frequency from bulk TCR sequencing. TCRs were grouped by GLIPH into specificity groups, defined as clusters of distinct TCRs likely recognizing common antigens via shared CDR3 motifs. TCRdb holds this immuneACCESS table with in-frame rearrangements only. Some clones are missing; in checked studies, unresolved V genes explain under half, and the rest has no known cause. The V and J calls and clone size are taken from that table; D and trimming were inferred from the DNA. The sample profile shows about 20,000 clones; around 80% of them were found once. Of the sample, 20% to 30% is held by the ten largest clones.

The data derive from a study of T cells in tumors after PD-1 blockade (dated by TCRdb to between 2018 and 2021). Background for the entire study: Exclusion criteria were prior checkpoint blockade, use of systemic immunosuppressants, or recent radiotherapy or other anti-cancer therapy within 4 weeks. Using site-matched tumors from BCC or SCC patients sampled before and after anti-PD-1 therapy, the study carried out paired single-cell RNA and TCR sequencing. RECIST version 1.1 was the standard used to evaluate clinical response. Patients received pembrolizumab 200 mg every 3 weeks or cemiplimab 350 mg every 2 weeks. Peripheral blood samples averaged approximately 100,000 TCR templates (range roughly 22,000-260,000) and 35,000 to 45,000 unique clonotypes. Bulk TCR sequencing was performed on approximately eleven peripheral blood samples from about five patients to compare blood and tumor clonotypes. Ongoing daily vismodegib 150 mg was also given to a subset of patients during anti-PD-1 treatment. Results and caveats for the whole study, not just this receptor: Roughly 41% of TCR clonotypes from the tumor were detected in blood, and certain novel exhausted tumor clones were present in blood collected before treatment, which suggests recruitment from the periphery. Where the novel T cell clones came from was not determined, and possible sources could include lymphoid organs or rare unexpanded clones inside the tumor or in the tumor periphery.

The material sequenced was PBMCs, taken before anti-PD-1 treatment. Here the chain combines TRBV28 and TRBJ1-2; the D gene is perhaps TRBD1, on 5 matching bases. This TCR derives from a human donor with basal cell carcinoma. The nucleotide sequence is given as TGTGCCAGCAGTTTATCCCCAGGGATGACCTTC. Its amino acids are CASSLSPGMTF.